The 10 T cell receptor beta chains below come from one sample, sequenced in a study of blood T cell repertoires in COVID-19. Assay used: immunoSEQ multiplex PCR; TCRdb lists only in-frame clones, some missing. The sample has around 100,000 clones; roughly nine tenths are singletons. Sequenced material: peripheral blood. These receptors were taken from a woman aged 80 or over with acute or convalescent COVID-19.

The gene calls are TRBV12-3 or TRBV12-4 and TRBJ1-2; D remains ambiguous. Between the trimmed V and J ends, which lost 6 bases and 5 bases, there was a span of 10 bases. This CDR3 is built from 12 residues. Here the CDR3 DNA reads TGTGCCAGCAGCCCAATACGGTATGGCTACACCTTC. It encodes CASSPIRYGYTF.

The chain combines TRBV3-1 (or the pseudogene TRBV3-2) with TRBJ1-4; D is possibly TRBD1 (6 bases). The V and J ends lost 4 bases and 6 bases respectively, with 18 bases between them. The CDR3 runs 16 residues. Germline V lookup: CDR1 LGHDT, CDR2 YNNKEL (reference sequence). The DNA of the CDR3 is TGTGCCAGCAGCCGACGGGAGGGGGGGTATGATGAAAAACTGTTTTTT. Protein sequence: CASSRREGGYDEKLFF.

This clone was detected only once. This chain links TRBV11-2 with TRBJ1-3; D ambiguous. CDR1 and CDR2 (germline): SGHAT, FQNNGV. The V end lost 1 base, the J end lost 2 bases, and 6 bases lay between the germline ends. The CDR3 runs to 14 residues. CDR3 DNA sequence: TGTGCCAGCAGCTTAGTTACAGCTGGAAACACCATATATTTT. Translating gives CASSLVTAGNTIYF.

The chain has TRBV5-8 and TRBJ1-5; D might be TRBD1 (5 bases). The length of the CDR3 is 16 residues. In germline, CDR1 is SGHTS, CDR2 YDEGEE. The V and J ends lost 0 bases and 5 bases respectively, with 15 bases between them. CDR3 sequence (DNA): TGTGCCAGCAGCTTGGCGGGGGGAGGAGGTCATCAGCCCCAGCATTTT. Translated, it gives CASSLAGGGGHQPQHF.

This chain uses TRBV3-1 (or the pseudogene TRBV3-2) with TRBJ1-4; D not resolved. CDR3 length: 16 residues. From germline, CDR1 is LGHDT and CDR2 YNNKEL (reference sequence). Trimming took 1 base from V and 5 from J, leaving 14 bases between them. This CDR3 is CASSQVRGGANEKLFF. In DNA, the CDR3 is TGTGCCAGCAGCCAAGTCCGCGGCGGAGCAAATGAAAAACTGTTTTTT.

The rearrangement joins TRBV29-1 to TRBJ1-1; TRBD1 matches at 8 bases. Unmatched junction bases numbered 11, after V lost 6 bases and J lost 5 bases. The CDR3 runs to 14 residues. CDR1 SQVTM and CDR2 ANQGSEA come from the germline V gene. Here the CDR3 reads CSVVKQGGMTEAFF. CDR3 nucleotide sequence: TGCAGCGTCGTGAAACAGGGGGGGATGACTGAAGCTTTCTTT.

This clone was detected only once. The rearrangement links TRBV29-1 to TRBJ2-1, with 7 bases that match TRBD2. Per the germline V gene, CDR1 is SQVTM and CDR2 is ANQGSEA. The CDR3 has 14 amino acids. Losses at the gene ends were 5 bases for V and 4 bases for J; bases not matched to a gene: 8. Here the CDR3 reads CSVFRDYLYNEQFF. In nucleotides, the CDR3 is TGCAGCGTTTTCCGGGACTATCTTTACAATGAGCAGTTCTTC.

The chain uses TRBV19 and TRBJ1-5; D is ambiguous. V gave up 1 base and J gave up 5 bases, with 15 bases separating them. The CDR3 has 16 amino acids. CDR1 and CDR2 from the germline V gene are LNHDA and SQIVND (reference sequence). The CDR3 is CASSIVPRAQYQPQHF. The CDR3, as DNA: TGTGCCAGTAGTATAGTCCCCCGAGCTCAATATCAGCCCCAGCATTTT.

In its sample, this clone was seen a few times. The chain recombines TRBV7-6 with TRBJ2-2; the D gene is possibly TRBD2 (5 bases). Between the trimmed V and J ends, which lost 5 bases and 3 bases, there was a span of 16 bases. The germline V gene has CDR1 SGHVS and CDR2 FNYEAQ. The CDR3 has 16 residues. CDR3 DNA: TGTGCCAGCAGCCCGAGCGTAGCGACTTACACCGGGGAGCTGTTTTTT. It translates to CASSPSVATYTGELFF. Filled out from reference TRBV7-6 and TRBJ2-2, the complete variable domain reads GAGVSQSPRYKVTKRGQDVALRCDPISGHVSLYWYRQALGQGPEFLTYFNYEAQQDKSGLPNDRFSAERPEGSISTLTIQRTEQRDSAMYRCASSPSVATYTGELFFGEGSRLTVL.

With respect to this clone: An end of the junction differs from the germline gene, which may be a read error. The chain uses TRBV28 and TRBJ1-6, with a possible D match to TRBD1 (6 bases). CDR1 MDHEN and CDR2 SYDVKM come from the germline V gene. The CDR3 totals 14 residues. CDR3 loop: CASSHHREWSLLHF. CDR3 nucleotides: TGTGCCAGCAGTCACCACAGGGAGTGGTCACTCCTCCACTTT.